This paragraph reports one T cell receptor beta chain. Antigen specificity is unknown. Clones were sequenced by immunoSEQ multiplex PCR, and TCRdb holds only the in-frame ones, with some missing. The sample lists 50,000 to 70,000 clones, 96% occurring once. For three donor pairs, CD4+ naive/memory and CD8+ naive/effector-memory/TEMRA unstimulated subsets were also sequenced. The data derive from a study of siplizumab effects on memory and regulatory T cells. The study, taken as a whole, reports: Memory cells seemed less diverse than naive T cells, which also seemed major contributors to the alloresponse. Treatment with siplizumab left mappable alloreactive CD4+ clones averaging nearly 70% Treg-derived, compared with approximately 25% in controls. Poor capture below about 10^-5 frequency left most alloreactive clones unmapped to unstimulated subsets.

Germline CDR1 reads LGHNA; CDR2 reads YSLEER. Germline trimming cut 0 bases from V and 8 bases from J; bases unmatched to any gene: 8. CDR3 length: 16 amino acids. The sequenced sample consisted of naive CD8+ T cells sorted from blood. This sequence originates from a human donor in good health. The chain links TRBV4-3 to TRBJ2-1; 9 nucleotides match TRBD1. CDR3 nucleotides: TGCGCCAGCAGCCAAGATGTAGGACAGGGGCTTTATGAGCAGTTCTTC. It yields the protein CASSQDVGQGLYEQFF.